The subject of this entry is one TCR beta chain. In the original workflow: Reference gene primer amplification gave nucleated cell count estimates. Profiling relied on immunoSEQ multiplex PCR, and the TCRdb table lists in-frame clones only, not all of them. D and trimming were read from the DNA, whereas the V and J calls and clone size are those reported in that table. There are about 170,000 clones in the sample; 84% occur only once, and around 7.6% lies in the top ten. This CDR3 is built from 15 residues. Germline V gives CDR1 SGHDT, CDR2 YYEEEE. V was clipped by 0 bases and J by 8 bases; unmatched bases: 4. The source of the sample is a study of blood T cell repertoires in COVID-19.

This receptor was obtained from a middle-aged man who had recovered from COVID-19. The sample consisted of peripheral blood. This chain uses TRBV5-6 with TRBJ1-4; 10 nucleotides agree with TRBD1. CDR3 amino acids: CASSLGTGGYEKLFF. DNA of the CDR3: TGTGCCAGCAGCTTGGGGACAGGGGGTTACGAAAAACTGTTTTTT.